Presented here are 17 T cell receptor beta chains from one specimen sequenced in a study of blood T cell repertoires in COVID-19. Only in-frame clones appear in the TCRdb table, and some are missing; sequencing was by immunoSEQ multiplex PCR. The sample consists of under 300,000 clones, about 90% of them appearing once. Sequenced sample: peripheral blood. All receptors come from a man aged 60 to 75 who had recovered from COVID-19.

The chain recombines TRBV5-4 with TRBJ2-5; TRBD1 aligns across 9 bases. J gave up 5 bases and V 2 bases, and 4 bases lay outside the gene matches. CDR1 SGHNT and CDR2 YYREEE come from the germline V gene (reference sequence). The CDR3 sequence is 14 residues long. The CDR3, as DNA: TGTGCCAGCAGCTTAACCGGACAGGGGGAGACCCAGTACTTC. This translates into CASSLTGQGETQYF.

The count of this clone is one. The chain links TRBV27 to TRBJ2-5; 13 nucleotides agree with TRBD2. CDR3 size: 16 residues. Germline V gene sequence: CDR1 MNHEY, CDR2 SMNVEV (reference sequence). V was pared by 5 bases and J by 1 base, with 4 bases of the junction left unmatched. CDR3 sequence reads: CASSARLAGGQETQYF. In DNA, the CDR3 is TGTGCCAGCAGTGCCAGACTAGCGGGGGGCCAAGAGACCCAGTACTTC.

This chain joins TRBV2 and TRBJ2-1, with D perhaps TRBD2 (5 bases). Looked up from germline, CDR1 is SNHLY and CDR2 is FYNNEI. The CDR3 is 16 amino acids. V was trimmed by 0 bases and J by 8 bases, leaving 17 bases between them. In DNA, the CDR3 is TGTGCCAGCAGTGAAGCGACGATTACTAGTGACGATGAGCAGTTCTTC. Its protein is CASSEATITSDDEQFF.

As for this clone: The sample contains more than one DNA sequence encoding this CDR3. V is TRBV19 and J is TRBJ2-3; 8 nucleotides align to TRBD2. Germline CDR1 is LNHDA and CDR2 is SQIVND (reference sequence). V was pared by 1 base and J by 3 bases, with 3 bases of the junction left unmatched. The CDR3 has 15 amino acids. The CDR3, as DNA: TGTGCCAGTAGTATAGCGGGGGGGCGGACAGATACGCAGTATTTT. Its protein product is CASSIAGGRTDTQYF.

The V gene is TRBV6-5, the J gene TRBJ2-7, with 8 bases fitting TRBD1. This CDR3 contains 14 residues. With V trimmed by 6 bases and J by 3 bases, 7 bases remained unmatched. CDR1 and CDR2 from the germline V gene are MNHEY and SVGAGI. The CDR3 coding sequence is TGTGCCAGCAGCTTGCCAGGGGGCTTCTACGAGCAGTACGTC. Amino acid sequence: CASSLPGGFYEQYV.

The chain carries TRBV5-4 and TRBJ1-1; 10 bases line up with TRBD1. Losses at the gene ends were 4 bases for V and 5 bases for J; bases not matched to a gene: 11. Germline CDR1 is SGHNT and CDR2 is YYREEE (reference sequence). The CDR3 extends over 16 amino acids. The CDR3: CASSPGGTGARTEAFF. CDR3 in DNA: TGTGCCAGCAGCCCCGGGGGGACAGGGGCGCGTACTGAAGCTTTCTTT. The full variable domain, its missing parts supplied by reference TRBV5-4 and TRBJ1-1, is ETGVTQSPTHLIKTRGQQVTLRCSSQSGHNTVSWYQQALGQGPQFIFQYYREEENGRGNFPPRFSGLQFPNYSSELNVNALELDDSALYLCASSPGGTGARTEAFFGQGTRLTVV.

The V and J genes are TRBV29-1 and TRBJ2-3, with D possibly being TRBD1 (5 bases). CDR1 is SQVTM and CDR2 is ANQGSEA in the germline V gene. Trimming took off 6 bases at V and 2 bases at J, with 9 bases between the two ends. This CDR3 is 12 amino acids long. CDR3 sequence reads: CSVPGFTDTQYF. The CDR3 DNA follows: TGCAGCGTACCAGGGTTCACAGATACGCAGTATTTT.

V gene TRBV19 combines with J gene TRBJ1-6; 10 bases align to TRBD1. CDR1 is LNHDA and CDR2 is SQIVND in the germline V gene (reference sequence). J was trimmed by 9 bases and V by 7 bases; bases with no gene match: 9. The CDR3 has 15 residues. CDR3 region: CASKETGTGVSPLHF. The CDR3 nucleotides are TGTGCCAGTAAGGAAACCGGGACAGGGGTTTCACCCCTCCACTTT.

Details on this clone: This same CDR3 is encoded by further DNA sequences in the sample. The chain carries TRBV5-1 and TRBJ2-3, with D tentatively TRBD2 (6 bases). There are 13 residues in the CDR3. Germline V gene lookup returns CDR1 SGHRS and CDR2 YFSETQ. Trimming left V 4 bases short and J 4 bases short, with 10 bases between. This CDR3 reads CASSLGLSDTQYF. The CDR3 region has the DNA TGCGCCAGCAGCCTGGGACTTTCAGATACGCAGTATTTT.

The chain's CDR3 is CASLNGVGYTF. CDR3 bases: TGTGCCAGCCTGAACGGAGTTGGCTACACCTTC. The chain couples TRBV2 to TRBJ1-2; D remains unclear. Trimming stripped 8 bases from V and 7 bases from J, with 11 bases between. Germline CDR1 and CDR2: SNHLY and FYNNEI. This CDR3 comprises 11 residues.

This chain joins TRBV6-1 and TRBJ1-5; a weak D match, TRBD1 (6 bases). CDR1 is MNHNS and CDR2 is SASEGT in the germline V gene. The CDR3 length is 16 residues. Trimming stripped 4 bases from V and 3 bases from J, with 16 bases between. In DNA, the CDR3 is TGTGCCAGCAGTGCCTGGGGCAGGGGATCCAATCAGCCCCAGCATTTT. Its translation is CASSAWGRGSNQPQHF.

This clone has just one count. This chain connects TRBV6-5 to TRBJ1-5; possibly TRBD1 for D (5 bases). Germline V gene sequence: CDR1 MNHEY, CDR2 SVGAGI. This CDR3 comprises 13 residues. The V end was cut by 8 bases, the J end by 6 bases, with 14 bases between. CDR3 sequence: CASQTGVTQPQHF. In DNA, the CDR3 is TGTGCCAGCCAAACGGGGGTTACTCAGCCCCAGCATTTT.

The chain has TRBV5-1 and TRBJ2-3; 8 nucleotides align to TRBD1. The CDR3 covers 17 residues. J lost 3 bases, V lost 5 bases, and 14 bases had no gene match. Looked up from germline, CDR1 is SGHRS and CDR2 is YFSETQ. CDR3 in amino acids: CASSRPNSGGLTDTQYF. In DNA, the CDR3 is TGCGCCAGCAGTCGGCCTAATTCAGGGGGCCTGACAGATACGCAGTATTTT.

This clone was counted once. V gene TRBV15 combines with J gene TRBJ1-1, with 7 bases lining up with TRBD1. Trimming cost V 1 base and J 1 base; bases outside gene matches: 6. Germline V CDR1 and CDR2: LNHNV, YYDKDF (reference sequence). CDR3 size: 16 residues. The CDR3 region is CATSRGPGTENTEAFF. CDR3 DNA: TGTGCCACCAGCAGAGGGCCCGGGACAGAGAACACTGAAGCTTTCTTT.

In nucleotides, the CDR3 is TGTGCCAGCAGCCCATCGAACAGCCATCAGCCCCAGCATTTT. Its protein product is CASSPSNSHQPQHF. V is TRBV14 and J is TRBJ1-5; D is uncertain. Trimming cost V 4 bases and J 5 bases, with 12 bases left between them. Germline V gives CDR1 SGHDN, CDR2 FVKESK. This CDR3 region has 14 residues.

The V gene is TRBV7-6, the J gene TRBJ2-3; D possibly corresponds to TRBD1 (6 bases). Germline V gene lookup returns CDR1 SGHVS and CDR2 FNYEAQ. This CDR3 is built from 13 residues. Trimming shortened V by 5 bases and J by 4 bases, and 10 bases separated the two germline ends. CDR3 DNA: TGTGCCAGCAGCGTCACAGGGCCAGATACGCAGTATTTT. Translated, it gives CASSVTGPDTQYF.

CDR3 bases: TGTGCCAGCAGTGAAGCGCAGAGGGGACTAGCGTCCTACAATGAGCAGTTCTTC. Protein: CASSEAQRGLASYNEQFF. V and J are TRBV6-1 and TRBJ2-1; 10 nucleotides line up with TRBD2. With V trimmed by 0 bases and J by 1 base, 6 bases remained unmatched. CDR3 size: 18 residues. Germline CDR1 reads MNHNS; CDR2 reads SASEGT.